This T cell receptor (beta chain) was sequenced in a study of T cells in Graves' hyperthyroidism and ophthalmopathy. Study-wide results and caveats: By a 13 V-J model, ophthalmopathy was set apart from stable hyperthyroidism.

Stable Graves' hyperthyroidism meant no ophthalmopathy progression within 18 months. Fresh peripheral blood, around 10 ml, yielded the PBMCs. Using RNA transcripts as the source, TCR beta CDR3 regions were amplified. The TCR CDR3 was amplified in a first-round RT-PCR using the HTBI primer set. In TCRdb, the multiplex PCR reads were re-called with MiXCR into one record per CDR3 protein. The table has around 350,000 distinct CDR3 sequences, roughly an eighth seen once; the top ten hold over 8.5%. Germline assignment: CDR1 MNHNS and CDR2 SASEGT. The CDR3 contains 18 residues. Trimming cost V 6 bases and J 2 bases; bases outside gene matches: 16. In the case of this clonotype: Its antigen is not known.

Material for sequencing was blood. The genes are TRBV6-1 and TRBJ2-7; 10 nucleotides match TRBD1. The clonotype was recovered from a young woman with Graves' hyperthyroidism. CDR3: CASRRFSDYGTGAYEQYF. In DNA form, the CDR3 reads TGTGCCAGCAGGCGTTTCAGTGACTACGGGACAGGGGCCTACGAGCAGTACTTC.